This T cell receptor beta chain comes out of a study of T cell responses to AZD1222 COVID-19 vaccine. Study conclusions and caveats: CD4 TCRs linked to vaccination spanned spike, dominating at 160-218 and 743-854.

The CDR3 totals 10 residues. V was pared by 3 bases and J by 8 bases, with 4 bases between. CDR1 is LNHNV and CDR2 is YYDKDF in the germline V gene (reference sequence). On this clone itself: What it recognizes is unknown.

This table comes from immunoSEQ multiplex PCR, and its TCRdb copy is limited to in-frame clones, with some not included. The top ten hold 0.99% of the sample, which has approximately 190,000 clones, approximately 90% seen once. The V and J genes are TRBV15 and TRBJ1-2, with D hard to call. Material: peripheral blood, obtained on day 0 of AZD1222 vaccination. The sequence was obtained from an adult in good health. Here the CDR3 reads CATSSYGYTF. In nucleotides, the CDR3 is TGTGCCACCAGCAGCTACGGCTACACCTTC.